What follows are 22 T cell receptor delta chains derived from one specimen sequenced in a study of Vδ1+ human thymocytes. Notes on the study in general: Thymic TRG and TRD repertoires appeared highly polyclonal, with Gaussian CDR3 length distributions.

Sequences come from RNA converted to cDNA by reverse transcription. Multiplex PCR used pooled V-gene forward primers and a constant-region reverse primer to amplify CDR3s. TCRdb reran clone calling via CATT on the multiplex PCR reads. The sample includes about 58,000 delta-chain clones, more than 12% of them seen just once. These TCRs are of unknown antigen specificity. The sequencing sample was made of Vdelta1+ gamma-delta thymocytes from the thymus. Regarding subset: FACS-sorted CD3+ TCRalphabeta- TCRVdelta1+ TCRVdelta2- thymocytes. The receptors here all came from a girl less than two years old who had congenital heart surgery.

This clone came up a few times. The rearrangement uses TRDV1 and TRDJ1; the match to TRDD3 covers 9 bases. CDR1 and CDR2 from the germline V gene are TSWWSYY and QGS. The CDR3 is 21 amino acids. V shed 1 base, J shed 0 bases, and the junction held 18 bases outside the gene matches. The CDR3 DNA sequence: TGTGCTCTTGGGGAACCCTACCCACTTCTCCTGGGGGATTCGTACACCGATAAACTCATCTTT. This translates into CALGEPYPLLLGDSYTDKLIF.

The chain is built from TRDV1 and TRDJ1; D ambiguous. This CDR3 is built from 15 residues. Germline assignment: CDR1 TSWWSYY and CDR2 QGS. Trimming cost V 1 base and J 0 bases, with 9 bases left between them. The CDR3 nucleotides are TGTGCTCTTGGGGAACCTGAGGGCGACACCGATAAACTCATCTTT. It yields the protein CALGEPEGDTDKLIF.

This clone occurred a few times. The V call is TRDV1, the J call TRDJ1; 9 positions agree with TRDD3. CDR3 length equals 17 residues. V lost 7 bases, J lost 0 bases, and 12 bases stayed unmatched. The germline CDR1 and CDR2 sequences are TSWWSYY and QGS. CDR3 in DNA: TGTGCTCTTGAAACTGGGGGACCCACGGCGTACACCGATAAACTCATCTTT. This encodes CALETGGPTAYTDKLIF.

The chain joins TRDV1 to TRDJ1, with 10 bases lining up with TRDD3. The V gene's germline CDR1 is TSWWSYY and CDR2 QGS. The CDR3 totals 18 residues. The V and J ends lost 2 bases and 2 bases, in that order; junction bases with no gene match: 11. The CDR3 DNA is TGTGCTCTTGGGGAATGTTCCTACCGGGGGATACGTACCGATAAACTCATCTTT. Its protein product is CALGECSYRGIRTDKLIF.

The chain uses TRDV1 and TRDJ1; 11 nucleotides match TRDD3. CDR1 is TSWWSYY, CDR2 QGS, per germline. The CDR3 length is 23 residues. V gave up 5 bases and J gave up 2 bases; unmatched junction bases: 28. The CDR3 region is CALGHHSRAFPQLGDTWTDKLIF. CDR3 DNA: TGTGCTCTTGGGCACCACTCAAGGGCCTTCCCCCAGCTGGGGGATACATGGACCGATAAACTCATCTTT.

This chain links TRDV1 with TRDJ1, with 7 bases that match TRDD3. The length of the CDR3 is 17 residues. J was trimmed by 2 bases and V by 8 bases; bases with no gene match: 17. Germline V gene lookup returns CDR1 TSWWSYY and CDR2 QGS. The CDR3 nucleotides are TGTGCTCTTCTTACCGGTCTGGGGGTCTCGGGGACCGATAAACTCATCTTT. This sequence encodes CALLTGLGVSGTDKLIF.

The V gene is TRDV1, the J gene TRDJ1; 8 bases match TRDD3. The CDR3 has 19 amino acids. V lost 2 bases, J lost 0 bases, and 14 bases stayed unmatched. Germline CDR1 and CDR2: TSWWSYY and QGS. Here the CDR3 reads CALGELRLLGGTYTDKLIF. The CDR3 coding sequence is TGTGCTCTTGGGGAATTACGTCTACTGGGGGGAACGTACACCGATAAACTCATCTTT.

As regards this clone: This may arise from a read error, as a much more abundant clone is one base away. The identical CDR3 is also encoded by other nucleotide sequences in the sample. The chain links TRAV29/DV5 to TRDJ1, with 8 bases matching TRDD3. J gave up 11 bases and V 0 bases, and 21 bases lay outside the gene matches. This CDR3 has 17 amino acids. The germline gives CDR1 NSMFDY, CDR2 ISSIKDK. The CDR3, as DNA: TGTGCAGCAAGCGTGTCAACGTACCTAGAGGGATACGAGGGGCTCATCTTT. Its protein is CAASVSTYLEGYEGLIF. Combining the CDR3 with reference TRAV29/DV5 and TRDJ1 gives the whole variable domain DQQVKQNSPSLSVQEGRISILNCDYTNSMFDYFLWYKKYPAEGPTFLISISSIKDKNEDGRFTVFLNKSAKHLSLHIVPSQPGDSAVYFCAASVSTYLEGYEGLIFGKGTRVTVEP.

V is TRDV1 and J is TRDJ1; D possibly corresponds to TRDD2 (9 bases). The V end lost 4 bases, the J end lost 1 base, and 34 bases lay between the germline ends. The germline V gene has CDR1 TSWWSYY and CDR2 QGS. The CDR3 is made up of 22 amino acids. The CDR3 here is CALGVPWAFLQTGGVVTDKLIF. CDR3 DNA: TGTGCTCTTGGGGTCCCCTGGGCCTTCCTACAGACTGGGGGGGTAGTCACCGATAAACTCATCTTT.

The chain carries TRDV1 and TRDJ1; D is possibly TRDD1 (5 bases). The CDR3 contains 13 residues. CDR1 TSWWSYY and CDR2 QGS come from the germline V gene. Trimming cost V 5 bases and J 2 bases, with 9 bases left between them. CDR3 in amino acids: CALGNRGTDKLIF. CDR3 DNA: TGTGCTCTTGGGAATAGAGGGACCGATAAACTCATCTTT.

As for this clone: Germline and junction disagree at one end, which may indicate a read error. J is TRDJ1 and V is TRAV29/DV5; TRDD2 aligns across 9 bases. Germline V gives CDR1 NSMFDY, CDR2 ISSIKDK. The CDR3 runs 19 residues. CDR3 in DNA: TGTGCACCCCTTCCTACTCATGTACTTGGGGCCCGGTACACCGATAAACCCATCTTT. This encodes CAPLPTHVLGARYTDKPIF.

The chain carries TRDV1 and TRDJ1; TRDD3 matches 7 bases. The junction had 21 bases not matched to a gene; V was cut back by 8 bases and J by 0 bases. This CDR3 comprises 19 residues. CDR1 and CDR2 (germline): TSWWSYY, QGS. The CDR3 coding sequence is TGTGCTCTTTTCCCTATTCCCTCGGGATACAAGGAGGACACCGATAAACTCATCTTT. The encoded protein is CALFPIPSGYKEDTDKLIF.

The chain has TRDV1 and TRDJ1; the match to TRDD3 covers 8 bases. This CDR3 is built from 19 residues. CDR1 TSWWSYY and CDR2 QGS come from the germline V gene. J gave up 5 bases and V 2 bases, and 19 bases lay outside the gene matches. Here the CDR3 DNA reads TGTGCTCTTGGGGAATTAAGTACGCTTTGGGGGATGCACCGAGATAAACTCATCTTT. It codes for CALGELSTLWGMHRDKLIF.

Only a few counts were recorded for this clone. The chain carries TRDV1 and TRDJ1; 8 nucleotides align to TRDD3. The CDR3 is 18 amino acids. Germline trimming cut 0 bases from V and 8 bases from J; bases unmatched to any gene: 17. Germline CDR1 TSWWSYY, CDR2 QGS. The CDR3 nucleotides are TGTGCTCTTGGGGAACTCCCTCGAGCGTGGGATACGCAAGGGAAACTCATCTTT. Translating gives CALGELPRAWDTQGKLIF.

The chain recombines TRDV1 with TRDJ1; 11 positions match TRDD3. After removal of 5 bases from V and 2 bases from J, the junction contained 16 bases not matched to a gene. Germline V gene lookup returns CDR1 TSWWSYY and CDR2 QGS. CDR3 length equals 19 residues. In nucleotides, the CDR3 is TGTGCTCTTGGGTCTCCCGTACTGGGGGATAGAGGGATAACCGATAAACTCATCTTT. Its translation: CALGSPVLGDRGITDKLIF.

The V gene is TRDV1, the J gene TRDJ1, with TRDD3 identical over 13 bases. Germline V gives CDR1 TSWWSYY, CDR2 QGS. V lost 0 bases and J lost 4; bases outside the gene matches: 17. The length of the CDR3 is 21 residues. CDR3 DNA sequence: TGTGCTCTTGGGGAACTCGAAAGCTTACTCGTACTGGGGGATACGAACGATAAACTCATCTTT. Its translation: CALGELESLLVLGDTNDKLIF.

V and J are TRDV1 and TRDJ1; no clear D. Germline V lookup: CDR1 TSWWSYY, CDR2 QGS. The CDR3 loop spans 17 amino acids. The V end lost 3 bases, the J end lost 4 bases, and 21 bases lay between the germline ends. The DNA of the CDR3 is TGTGCTCTTGGGGAGCCCCATTCAGTCCGTTGGAACGATAAACTCATCTTT. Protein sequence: CALGEPHSVRWNDKLIF.

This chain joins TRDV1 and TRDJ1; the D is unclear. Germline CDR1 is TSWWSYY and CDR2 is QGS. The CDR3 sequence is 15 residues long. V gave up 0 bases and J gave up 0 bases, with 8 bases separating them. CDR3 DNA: TGTGCTCTTGGGGAACTACTTACTGACACCGATAAACTCATCTTT. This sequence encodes CALGELLTDTDKLIF.

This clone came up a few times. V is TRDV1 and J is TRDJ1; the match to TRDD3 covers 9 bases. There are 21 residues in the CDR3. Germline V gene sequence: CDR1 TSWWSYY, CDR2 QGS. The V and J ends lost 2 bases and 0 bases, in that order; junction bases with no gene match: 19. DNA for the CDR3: TGTGCTCTTGGGGAAAAAGGCCTCCTTAAATTACTGGGGGAACACACCGATAAACTCATCTTT. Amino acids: CALGEKGLLKLLGEHTDKLIF.

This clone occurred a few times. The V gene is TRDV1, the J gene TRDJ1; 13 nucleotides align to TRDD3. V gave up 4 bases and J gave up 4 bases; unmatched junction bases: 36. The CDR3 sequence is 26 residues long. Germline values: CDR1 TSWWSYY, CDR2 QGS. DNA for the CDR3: TGTGCTCTTGGGGCCACCCTTTATAGGCCACGATCGACTACCCGTACTGGGGGATACGAGGTCGATAAACTCATCTTT. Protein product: CALGATLYRPRSTTRTGGYEVDKLIF.

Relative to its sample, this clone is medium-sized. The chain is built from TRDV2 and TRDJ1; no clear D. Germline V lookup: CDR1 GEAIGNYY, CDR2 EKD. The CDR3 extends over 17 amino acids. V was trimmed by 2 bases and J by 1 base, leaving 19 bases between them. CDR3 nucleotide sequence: TGTGCCTGTGACATAGGGACCCAATACAGGCGCACCGATAAACTCATCTTT. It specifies CACDIGTQYRRTDKLIF.

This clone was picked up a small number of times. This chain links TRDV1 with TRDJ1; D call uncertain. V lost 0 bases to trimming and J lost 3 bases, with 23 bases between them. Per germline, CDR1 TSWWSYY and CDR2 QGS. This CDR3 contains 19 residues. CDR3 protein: CALGELPDLRKKYADKLIF. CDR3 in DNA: TGTGCTCTTGGGGAACTCCCCGACCTCCGGAAAAAGTACGCCGATAAACTCATCTTT.